The T cell receptor (beta chain) under discussion was sequenced for a study of identical twins. Whole-study findings and limits: Fewer insertions were carried by abundant cord blood beta clonotypes, but none was seen in memory repertoires. Modeled out-of-frame TCR alpha sharing in monozygotic twins fell below observed levels.

Germline values: CDR1 DFQATT, CDR2 SNEGSKA (reference sequence). The junction had 6 bases not matched to a gene; V was cut back by 6 bases and J by 5 bases. CDR3 length: 13 amino acids. In TCRdb, the 5' RACE reads were re-called with MiXCR into one record per CDR3 protein. The data hold about 490,000 distinct CDR3 sequences, with 15% observed a single time. This clonotype was recorded a few times. No antigen is known for it. This same sample was also taken into another study, of yellow fever vaccine responses in identical twins.

The sample was CD4+ T cells sorted from blood. V and J are TRBV20-1 and TRBJ2-5; 10 bases are shared with TRBD2. This TCR was sampled from a woman aged 18-29 years in good health. The CDR3 here is CSATGTSVETQYF. The CDR3 nucleotides read TGCAGTGCAACCGGGACTAGCGTCGAGACCCAGTACTTC.